The next 26 T cell receptor beta chains were all read from a single sample in a study of blood T cell repertoires in COVID-19. Produced via immunoSEQ multiplex PCR; TCRdb's table is partial and in-frame only. The sample shows 270,000 or so clones, approximately 89% of them seen only once. The material sequenced was PBMCs or T cells enriched from blood (not recorded which). The receptors come from a woman aged 40 to 49 with acute COVID-19.

This chain uses TRBV20-1 with TRBJ1-2, with TRBD1 identical over 7 bases. Trimming at V came to 6 bases and at J to 6 bases, leaving 4 bases not matched to a gene. The CDR3 is 11 amino acids. CDR1 and CDR2 from the germline V gene are DFQATT and SNEGSKA (reference sequence). DNA for the CDR3: TGCAGTGCCAGCGACAGGGATGGCTACACCTTC. This sequence encodes CSASDRDGYTF.

The table lists this clone with a few counts. This chain links TRBV19 with TRBJ1-5; tentative D call: TRBD1 (5 bases). CDR1 LNHDA and CDR2 SQIVND come from the germline V gene (reference sequence). This CDR3 contains 14 residues. Trimming stripped 3 bases from V and 5 bases from J, with 11 bases between. CDR3 amino acids: CASSIVQADQPQHF. In nucleotides, the CDR3 is TGTGCCAGTAGTATTGTACAGGCCGATCAGCCCCAGCATTTT.

The rearrangement joins TRBV18 to TRBJ2-5; D is possibly TRBD1 (6 bases). Trimming took off 8 bases at V and 5 bases at J, with 15 bases between the two ends. The length of the CDR3 is 13 residues. Germline loops: CDR1 KGHSH, CDR2 LQKENI. The CDR3 nucleotides are TGTGCCAGCCTTGGACAGACCAAGGAGACCCAGTACTTC. Encoded protein: CASLGQTKETQYF.

This chain joins TRBV10-3 and TRBJ2-1; TRBD2 is a possible D gene (7 bases). The V and J ends lost 0 bases and 8 bases respectively, with 14 bases between them. The CDR3 has 15 residues. Germline V gene lookup returns CDR1 ENHRY and CDR2 SYGVKD. DNA for the CDR3: TGTGCCATCAGTGAGTCTCGGGGGGCGGGCGATGAGCAGTTCTTC. Translated: CAISESRGAGDEQFF.

The chain employs TRBV7-8 and TRBJ2-7, with 11 positions matching TRBD1. The trim removed 3 bases at V and 3 bases at J, leaving 7 bases unmatched. CDR3 length: 16 amino acids. Germline V gives CDR1 SGHVS, CDR2 FQNEAQ. CDR3 DNA: TGTGCCAGCAGCTTTCGCGCCGGGACAGGGGGCTACGAGCAGTACTTC. It yields the protein CASSFRAGTGGYEQYF.

This chain joins TRBV10-3 and TRBJ1-2; 11 nucleotides match TRBD1. CDR1 and CDR2 (germline): ENHRY, SYGVKD. The ends lost 11 bases at V and 2 bases at J; junction bases unmatched: 4. CDR3 length equals 13 residues. CDR3 residues: CAARTGGNYGYTF. In DNA form, the CDR3 reads TGTGCCGCAAGGACAGGGGGCAACTATGGCTACACCTTC.

The chain uses TRBV5-1 and TRBJ2-1, with 11 bases lining up with TRBD2. This CDR3 contains 15 residues. V lost 6 bases, J lost 4 bases, and 6 bases stayed unmatched. Germline V gene lookup returns CDR1 SGHRS and CDR2 YFSETQ. CDR3: CASKTGTSGYNEQFF. CDR3 DNA: TGCGCCAGCAAGACCGGGACTAGCGGATACAATGAGCAGTTCTTC. The entire variable domain, with the rest obtained from reference TRBV5-1 and TRBJ2-1, is as follows: KAGVTQTPRYLIKTRGQQVTLSCSPISGHRSVSWYQQTPGQGLQFLFEYFSETQRNKGNFPGRFSGRQFSNSRSEMNVSTLELGDSALYLCASKTGTSGYNEQFFGPGTRLTVL.

This chain uses TRBV10-3 with TRBJ2-7; D might be TRBD2 (6 bases). CDR1 ENHRY and CDR2 SYGVKD come from the germline V gene. V lost 0 bases to trimming and J lost 7 bases, with 16 bases between them. The CDR3 is 15 amino acids. CDR3 bases: TGTGCCATCAGTGAGTCCGGGCGGGGTTCCGCGGAGCAGTACTTC. It translates to CAISESGRGSAEQYF.

The chain uses TRBV12-3 or TRBV12-4 and TRBJ1-2; possibly TRBD1 for D (6 bases). The CDR3 covers 13 residues. Deletions cut 3 bases from V and 4 bases from J, with 9 bases between. For the CDR3, the DNA is TGTGCCAGCAGTTTTCGGGGGGCCTATGGCTACACCTTC. Protein: CASSFRGAYGYTF.

This sequence joins TRBV24-1 and TRBJ2-1; 11 bases line up with TRBD2. V lost 3 bases to trimming and J lost 4 bases; unmatched junction nucleotides: 4. The CDR3 is 16 residues long. Germline V gene sequence: CDR1 KGHDR, CDR2 SFDVKD. The CDR3 reads CATSDKTSGVYNEQFF. In DNA form, the CDR3 reads TGTGCCACCAGTGATAAGACTAGCGGGGTTTACAATGAGCAGTTCTTC.

This clone occurred a few times. The chain combines TRBV11-2 with TRBJ1-5; 7 bases are a match to TRBD1. Germline CDR1 and CDR2: SGHAT and FQNNGV. The trim removed 6 bases at V and 2 bases at J, leaving 4 bases unmatched. This CDR3 has 14 residues. CDR3 sequence reads: CASRAQGGNQPQHF. The DNA for the CDR3 is TGTGCCAGCAGGGCCCAGGGGGGCAATCAGCCCCAGCATTTT.

V gene TRBV19 combines with J gene TRBJ2-3, with TRBD2 identical over 9 bases. V was clipped by 3 bases and J by 0 bases; unmatched bases: 10. The CDR3 is 18 residues long. Germline V gene sequence: CDR1 LNHDA, CDR2 SQIVND (reference sequence). CDR3 in DNA: TGTGCCAGTAGTATTAGCTCCCGCGGGAGGGCTAGCACAGATACGCAGTATTTT. Amino acids: CASSISSRGRASTDTQYF.

V and J are TRBV5-1 and TRBJ1-3; 8 bases align to TRBD1. CDR3 length equals 15 residues. V shed 6 bases, J shed 0 bases, and the junction held 5 bases outside the gene matches. From germline, CDR1 is SGHRS and CDR2 YFSETQ. Here the CDR3 reads CASKDGTGSGNTIYF. The CDR3 DNA reads TGCGCCAGCAAGGACGGGACAGGCTCTGGAAACACCATATATTTT.

The chain recombines TRBV4-2 with TRBJ1-5, with 9 nucleotides matching TRBD1. The trim removed 3 bases at V and 2 bases at J, leaving 8 bases unmatched. The CDR3 sequence is 17 residues long. Germline values: CDR1 LGHNA, CDR2 YNFKEQ. CDR3: CASSQATGGAGNQPQHF. The DNA of the CDR3 is TGTGCCAGCAGCCAGGCCACAGGGGGCGCGGGCAATCAGCCCCAGCATTTT.

The chain links TRBV29-1 to TRBJ1-2; maybe TRBD1 (5 bases). Germline V gene sequence: CDR1 SQVTM, CDR2 ANQGSEA. This CDR3 is built from 13 residues. V lost 4 bases, J lost 8 bases, and 17 bases lay in between. CDR3 in DNA: TGCAGCGTTGTCGGGGGGAGGGCTGGAGGCTACACCTTC. Its protein product is CSVVGGRAGGYTF. Full variable domain (outside the CDR3, taken from reference TRBV29-1 and TRBJ1-2): SAVISQKPSRDICQRGTSLTIQCQVDSQVTMMFWYRQQPGQSLTLIATANQGSEATYESGFVIDKFPISRPNLTFSTLTVSNMSPEDSSIYLCSVVGGRAGGYTFGSGTRLTVV.

The CDR3 loop reads CASTALRRTEAFF. The DNA for the CDR3 is TGTGCCAGCACTGCACTCCGGCGGACTGAAGCTTTCTTT. This chain uses TRBV12-3 or TRBV12-4 with TRBJ1-1; D not certain. V lost 7 bases and J 5 bases, leaving 14 bases between the germline ends. There are 13 residues in the CDR3.

This clone was recorded once. J is TRBJ1-5 and V is TRBV10-3; D remains unclear. Between the trimmed V and J ends, which lost 3 bases and 6 bases, there was a span of 9 bases. The CDR3 has 13 amino acids. Germline CDR1 is ENHRY and CDR2 is SYGVKD. The DNA for the CDR3 is TGTGCCATCAGTGATTCGACACTTCAGCCCCAGCATTTT. Translation: CAISDSTLQPQHF.

This chain uses TRBV4-2 with TRBJ1-2; 10 bases fit TRBD1. CDR1 is LGHNA and CDR2 is YNFKEQ in the germline V gene. V gave up 4 bases and J gave up 8 bases; unmatched junction bases: 7. The CDR3 spans 14 residues. The CDR3 spells CASSPTGGPFGYTF. In nucleotides, the CDR3 is TGTGCCAGCAGCCCGACAGGGGGCCCATTCGGCTACACCTTC.

This chain joins TRBV7-2 and TRBJ2-3; 7 nucleotides match TRBD2. Germline CDR1 SGHTA, CDR2 FQGNSA. V trimming: 4 bases; J trimming: 2 bases; junction bases outside the gene matches: 6. The CDR3 sequence is 15 residues long. This chain's CDR3 is CASSSFGLDTDTQYF. The DNA for the CDR3 is TGTGCCAGCAGCTCCTTCGGACTAGACACAGATACGCAGTATTTT.

This sequence joins TRBV19 and TRBJ2-2, with a possible D match to TRBD2 (7 bases). Trimming removed 10 bases at V and 1 base at J, with 22 bases between. Looked up from germline, CDR1 is LNHDA and CDR2 is SQIVND (reference sequence). The CDR3 runs to 17 residues. CDR3: CATPRYGGGLNTGELFF. CDR3 in DNA: TGTGCCACCCCTAGGTATGGGGGGGGCCTGAACACCGGGGAGCTGTTTTTT. Variable domain in full (rest from reference TRBV19 and TRBJ2-2): DGGITQSPKYLFRKEGQNVTLSCEQNLNHDAMYWYRQDPGQGLRLIYYSQIVNDFQKGDIAEGYSVSREKKESFPLTVTSAQKNPTAFYLCATPRYGGGLNTGELFFGEGSRLTVL.

The chain joins TRBV28 to TRBJ1-5, with D unresolved. Per the germline V gene, CDR1 is MDHEN and CDR2 is SYDVKM. V shed 2 bases and J shed 7 bases, with 12 bases lying between them. The CDR3 is 14 amino acids. CDR3 protein: CASSLPQENQPQHF. The DNA of the CDR3 is TGTGCCAGCAGTTTACCCCAGGAAAACCAGCCCCAGCATTTT. Using reference TRBV28 and TRBJ1-5 for the parts outside the CDR3, the full variable domain is DVKVTQSSRYLVKRTGEKVFLECVQDMDHENMFWYRQDPGLGLRLIYFSYDVKMKEKGDIPEGYSVSREKKERFSLILESASTNQTSMYLCASSLPQENQPQHFGDGTRLSIL.

This clone was seen only once. This rearrangement joins TRBV12-3 or TRBV12-4 to TRBJ1-1, with D tentatively TRBD1 (5 bases). Trimming removed 4 bases at V and 11 bases at J, with 14 bases between. The CDR3 has 12 amino acids. This CDR3 is CASSWVTVAAFF. The CDR3 bases are TGTGCCAGCAGTTGGGTGACAGTGGCTGCTTTCTTT.

This clone was recorded only once. The V gene is TRBV18, the J gene TRBJ2-5; no reliable D call. V lost 0 bases, J lost 0 bases, and 14 bases lay in between. The CDR3 runs 17 residues. Germline V gives CDR1 KGHSH, CDR2 LQKENI. Here the CDR3 DNA reads TGTGCCAGCTCACCACCTCTTACAGATCGGTACCAAGAGACCCAGTACTTC. Amino acid sequence: CASSPPLTDRYQETQYF.

The rearrangement joins TRBV11-2 to TRBJ1-6, with 7 positions matching TRBD1. Germline V gene lookup returns CDR1 SGHAT and CDR2 FQNNGV. V trimming: 4 bases; J trimming: 7 bases; junction bases outside the gene matches: 7. This CDR3 has 15 residues. CDR3 amino acids: CASSYAGQMNSPLHF. The CDR3 bases are TGTGCCAGCAGCTACGCGGGACAGATGAATTCACCCCTCCACTTT.

The chain recombines TRBV7-9 with TRBJ2-7; 8 bases fit TRBD1. CDR1 SEHNR and CDR2 FQNEAQ come from the germline V gene (reference sequence). This CDR3 has 13 amino acids. The V segment lost 4 bases and the J segment 6 bases; nucleotides outside the gene matches: 5. The CDR3 here is CASSSLDRAEQYF. In nucleotides, the CDR3 is TGTGCCAGCAGCTCCTTGGACAGGGCCGAGCAGTACTTC. Full variable domain (remainder filled in from reference TRBV7-9 and TRBJ2-7): DTGVSQNPRHKITKRGQNVTFRCDPISEHNRLYWYRQTLGQGPEFLTYFQNEAQLEKSRLLSDRFSAERPKGSFSTLEIQRTEQGDSAMYLCASSSLDRAEQYFGPGTRLTVT.

This clone was detected a few times. V and J are TRBV5-1 and TRBJ2-3; D is perhaps TRBD2 (5 bases). The CDR3 totals 13 residues. Germline V gene lookup returns CDR1 SGHRS and CDR2 YFSETQ. Trimming shortened V by 2 bases and J by 4 bases, and 8 bases separated the two germline ends. For the CDR3, the DNA is TGCGCCAGCAGCTTCGGAGCGGCAGATACGCAGTATTTT. Translated, it gives CASSFGAADTQYF.